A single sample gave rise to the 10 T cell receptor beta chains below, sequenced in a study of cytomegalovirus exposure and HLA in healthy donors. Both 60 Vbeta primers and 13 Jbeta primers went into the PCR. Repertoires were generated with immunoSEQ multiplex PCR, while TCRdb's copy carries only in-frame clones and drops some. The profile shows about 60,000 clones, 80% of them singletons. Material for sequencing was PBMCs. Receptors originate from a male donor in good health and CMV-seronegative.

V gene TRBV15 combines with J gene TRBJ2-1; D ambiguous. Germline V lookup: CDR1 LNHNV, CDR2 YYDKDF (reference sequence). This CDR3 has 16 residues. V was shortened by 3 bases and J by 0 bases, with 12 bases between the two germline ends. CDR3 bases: TGTGCCACCAGCAGTCCGAGCCCTATCTCCTACAATGAGCAGTTCTTC. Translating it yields CATSSPSPISYNEQFF.

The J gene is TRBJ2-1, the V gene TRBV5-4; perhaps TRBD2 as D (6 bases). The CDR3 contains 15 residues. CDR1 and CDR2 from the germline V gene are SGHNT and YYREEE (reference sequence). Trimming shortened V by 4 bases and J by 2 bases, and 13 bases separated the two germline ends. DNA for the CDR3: TGTGCCAGCAGCACACCCGGGGGAACCTACAATGAGCAGTTCTTC. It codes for CASSTPGGTYNEQFF.

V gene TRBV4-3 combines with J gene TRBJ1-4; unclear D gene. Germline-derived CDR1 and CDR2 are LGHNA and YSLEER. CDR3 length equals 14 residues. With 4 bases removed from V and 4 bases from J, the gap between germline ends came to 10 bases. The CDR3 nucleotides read TGCGCCAGCAGCCTCCGACGGGATAATGAAAAACTGTTTTTT. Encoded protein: CASSLRRDNEKLFF.

For the CDR3, the DNA is TGTGCCAGCAGCTTGGAGGGGAGGGGGGATACGCAGTATTTT. Residues: CASSLEGRGDTQYF. V usage is TRBV5-4 and J usage is TRBJ2-3; weak D call: TRBD2 (7 bases). This CDR3 comprises 14 residues. The V end lost 0 bases, the J end lost 6 bases, and 11 bases lay between the germline ends. Germline V CDR1 and CDR2: SGHNT, YYREEE (reference sequence).

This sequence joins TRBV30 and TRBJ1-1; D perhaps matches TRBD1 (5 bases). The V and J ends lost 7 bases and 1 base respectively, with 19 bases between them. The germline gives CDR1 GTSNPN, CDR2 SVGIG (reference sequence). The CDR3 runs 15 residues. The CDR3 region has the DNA TGTGCCTTCTCCCAGGGTGTTACAGGGAACACTGAAGCTTTCTTT. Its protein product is CAFSQGVTGNTEAFF.

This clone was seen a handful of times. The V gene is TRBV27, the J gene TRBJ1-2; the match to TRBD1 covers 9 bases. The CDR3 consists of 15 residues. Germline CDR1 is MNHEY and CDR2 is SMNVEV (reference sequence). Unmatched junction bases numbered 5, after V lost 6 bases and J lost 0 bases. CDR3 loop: CASSPRQGANYGYTF. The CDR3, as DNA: TGTGCCAGCAGCCCGCGACAGGGGGCTAACTATGGCTACACCTTC.

The CDR3 reads CASSQWTGGEETQYF. CDR3 sequence (DNA): TGTGCCAGCAGCCAATGGACAGGGGGCGAAGAGACCCAGTACTTC. The chain is built from TRBV14 and TRBJ2-5; 11 bases are shared with TRBD1. Germline lookup yields CDR1 SGHDN and CDR2 FVKESK. The J segment lost 3 bases and the V segment lost 2 bases, leaving 2 bases of the junction unmatched. The length of the CDR3 is 15 residues.

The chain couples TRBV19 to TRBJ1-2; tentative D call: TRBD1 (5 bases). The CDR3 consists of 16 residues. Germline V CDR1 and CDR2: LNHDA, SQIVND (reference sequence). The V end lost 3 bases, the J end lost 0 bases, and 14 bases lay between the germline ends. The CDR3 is CASSIPYTGANYGYTF. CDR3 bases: TGTGCCAGTAGTATCCCGTACACAGGTGCTAACTATGGCTACACCTTC.

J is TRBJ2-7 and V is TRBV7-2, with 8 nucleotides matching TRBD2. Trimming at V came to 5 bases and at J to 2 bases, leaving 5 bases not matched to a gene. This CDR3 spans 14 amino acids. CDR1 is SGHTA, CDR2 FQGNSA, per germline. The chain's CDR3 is CASSPPGGAYEQYF. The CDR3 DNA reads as TGTGCCAGCAGCCCCCCCGGGGGGGCCTACGAGCAGTACTTC. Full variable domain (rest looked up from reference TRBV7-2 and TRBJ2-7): GAGVSQSPSNKVTEKGKDVELRCDPISGHTALYWYRQSLGQGLEFLIYFQGNSAPDKSGLPSDRFSAERTGGSVSTLTIQRTQQEDSAVYLCASSPPGGAYEQYFGPGTRLTVT.

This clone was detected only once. In nucleotides, the CDR3 is TGTGCCAGCAGGGGGGCTAGCGGGGGGATTGAGCAGTTCTTC. This gives the protein CASRGASGGIEQFF. This chain joins TRBV2 and TRBJ2-1; 11 bases fit TRBD2. Germline V gene sequence: CDR1 SNHLY, CDR2 FYNNEI. This CDR3 is built from 14 residues. Losses at the gene ends were 6 bases for V and 9 bases for J; bases not matched to a gene: 7.